A single sample gave rise to the 16 T cell receptor beta chains below, sequenced in a study of spatial heterogeneity in lung cancer. From the 5' RACE reads, TCRdb called clonotypes with MiXCR, one entry per CDR3 protein. The sample shows approximately 39,000 distinct CDR3 sequences, about 7.6% of them seen only once. The time point was: blood at routine non-recurrence follow-up after resection. Sample: PBMCs, taken at follow-up. These receptors were taken from a male donor with early-stage non-small cell lung cancer.

This clonotype was detected many times. The V call is TRBV27, the J call TRBJ1-5; D uncertain. This CDR3 has 12 residues. Trimming left V 2 bases short and J 6 bases short, with 5 bases between. CDR1 is MNHEY and CDR2 is SMNVEV in the germline V gene (reference sequence). The CDR3 DNA sequence: TGTGCCAGCAGTTTAGGTGGTCAGCCCCAGCATTTT. Encoded protein: CASSLGGQPQHF.

This clonotype was observed at least ten times. Written as DNA, the CDR3 is TGTGCCAGCAGTTACTCGGCTAATGAAAAACTGTTTTTT. Residues: CASSYSANEKLFF. The chain uses TRBV6-5 and TRBJ1-4; D not certain. The CDR3 runs to 13 residues. Germline values: CDR1 MNHEY, CDR2 SVGAGI. V lost 0 bases, J lost 3 bases, and 2 bases lay in between.

This clonotype was recorded at least ten times. The V call is TRBV27, the J call TRBJ1-2; 9 bases match TRBD1. Germline assignment: CDR1 MNHEY and CDR2 SMNVEV (reference sequence). There are 13 residues in the CDR3. V lost 5 bases, J lost 8 bases, and 6 bases stayed unmatched. CDR3 nucleotide sequence: TGTGCCAGCAGTACAGGGGGCGCGGGGGGCTACACCTTC. Its translation: CASSTGGAGGYTF.

This clonotype came up a few times. V and J are TRBV2 and TRBJ2-2; D is ambiguous. This CDR3 comprises 13 residues. CDR1 is SNHLY and CDR2 is FYNNEI in the germline V gene. The V gene lost 4 bases and the J gene lost 1 base, with 4 bases spanning the gap. This chain's CDR3 is CASSVWNTGELFF. The CDR3 DNA is TGTGCCAGCAGTGTTTGGAACACCGGGGAGCTGTTTTTT.

This clonotype was observed many times. V and J are TRBV29-1 and TRBJ2-7; TRBD1 aligns across 8 bases. The CDR3 loop spans 14 amino acids. J gave up 0 bases and V 7 bases, and 8 bases lay outside the gene matches. Germline values: CDR1 SQVTM, CDR2 ANQGSEA. CDR3: CSAVGTGSSYEQYF. In DNA form, the CDR3 reads TGCAGCGCTGTTGGGACAGGCAGCTCCTACGAGCAGTACTTC.

The genes are TRBV4-2 and TRBJ1-5; D not resolved. CDR3 length: 15 residues. The germline V gene has CDR1 LGHNA and CDR2 YNFKEQ. V shed 0 bases and J shed 2 bases, with 8 bases lying between them. The CDR3 loop is CASSQDRIGNQPQHF. CDR3 nucleotide sequence: TGTGCCAGCAGCCAAGATCGAATAGGCAATCAGCCCCAGCATTTT.

This clonotype was observed at least ten times. The gene calls are TRBV30 and TRBJ1-2, with D possibly matching TRBD1 (6 bases). V shed 0 bases and J shed 3 bases, with 8 bases lying between them. CDR3 length: 13 residues. The V gene's germline CDR1 is GTSNPN and CDR2 SVGIG (reference sequence). CDR3 sequence: CAWSVWTDYGYTF. For the CDR3, the DNA is TGTGCCTGGAGTGTATGGACAGACTATGGCTACACCTTC.

The sample holds a few counts of this clonotype. The chain couples TRBV2 to TRBJ2-3, with D perhaps assigned TRBD1 or TRBD2 (5 bases each). This CDR3 region has 16 residues. Germline V gene sequence: CDR1 SNHLY, CDR2 FYNNEI. Trimming took 5 bases from V and 0 from J, leaving 15 bases between them. CDR3 sequence reads: CASSYGALRSTDTQYF. In DNA, the CDR3 is TGTGCCAGCAGTTACGGGGCCCTAAGGAGCACAGATACGCAGTATTTT.

In its sample, this clonotype was seen many times. This chain uses TRBV20-1 with TRBJ2-3, with 9 nucleotides matching TRBD2. The J segment lost 6 bases and the V segment lost 4 bases, leaving 8 bases of the junction unmatched. Germline V gene lookup returns CDR1 DFQATT and CDR2 SNEGSKA (reference sequence). The CDR3 loop spans 14 amino acids. The CDR3 nucleotides read TGCAGTGCTAATCCAGCGGGGGGTCCGGATACGCAGTATTTT. It is translated as CSANPAGGPDTQYF.

This clonotype was counted ten times or more. The chain combines TRBV27 with TRBJ1-6; D remains unclear. Germline assignment: CDR1 MNHEY and CDR2 SMNVEV (reference sequence). V was clipped by 6 bases and J by 8 bases, with 17 bases between them. The CDR3 is made up of 15 amino acids. The CDR3 DNA sequence: TGTGCCAGCAGCCGTATTCTGGGCGCGGATTCACCCCTCCACTTT. It codes for CASSRILGADSPLHF.

V gene TRBV19 combines with J gene TRBJ2-3, with TRBD2 matching over 13 bases. Trimming at V came to 6 bases and at J to 4 bases, leaving 4 bases not matched to a gene. CDR3 length equals 15 residues. Germline-derived CDR1 and CDR2 are LNHDA and SQIVND (reference sequence). The CDR3 reads CASRALAGGPDTQYF. CDR3 nucleotides: TGTGCCAGTAGGGCACTAGCGGGGGGGCCAGATACGCAGTATTTT.

This clonotype was seen at least ten times. The rearrangement uses TRBV12-3 or TRBV12-4 and TRBJ1-2, with D hard to call. CDR3 length equals 14 residues. The V and J ends lost 5 bases and 3 bases respectively, with 13 bases between them. Here the CDR3 DNA reads TGTGCCAGCAGTCTCAGCGGGAGCCACTATGGCTACACCTTC. Its translation is CASSLSGSHYGYTF.

This clonotype was observed at least ten times. J is TRBJ1-6 and V is TRBV19; unclear D gene. Germline V gene data show CDR1 as LNHDA and CDR2 as SQIVND (reference sequence). CDR3 length: 14 residues. Trimming cost V 3 bases and J 8 bases, with 11 bases left between them. As DNA, the CDR3 is TGTGCCAGTAGTATCGGAGGGTGGGATTCACCCCTCCACTTT. Translated: CASSIGGWDSPLHF.

This clonotype was seen repeatedly, ten times or more. The chain couples TRBV29-1 to TRBJ1-2; the match to TRBD1 covers 10 bases. Germline values: CDR1 SQVTM, CDR2 ANQGSEA. The CDR3 loop spans 15 amino acids. V gave up 1 base and J gave up 4 bases; unmatched junction bases: 6. This CDR3 reads CSVEGQGAFVYGYTF. The CDR3 nucleotides read TGCAGCGTTGAAGGACAGGGGGCCTTTGTCTATGGCTACACCTTC.

This clonotype was observed at least ten times. The rearrangement links TRBV11-2 to TRBJ2-1; TRBD1 matches 7 bases. Trimming at V came to 4 bases and at J to 7 bases, leaving 7 bases not matched to a gene. The CDR3 extends over 14 amino acids. The germline V gene encodes CDR1 SGHAT and CDR2 FQNNGV. The DNA of the CDR3 is TGTGCCAGCAGCTCGCACCGGGACAGAAATGAGCAGTTCTTC. The encoded protein is CASSSHRDRNEQFF.

This clonotype was seen ten or more times. This rearrangement joins TRBV5-5 to TRBJ2-2; no firm D call. With 2 bases removed from V and 5 bases from J, the gap between germline ends came to 16 bases. Germline loops: CDR1 SGHKS, CDR2 YYEKEE (reference sequence). This CDR3 comprises 16 residues. CDR3 loop: CASSFLGVPGTGELFF. In nucleotides, the CDR3 is TGTGCCAGCAGCTTCCTGGGTGTGCCTGGGACCGGGGAGCTGTTTTTT.